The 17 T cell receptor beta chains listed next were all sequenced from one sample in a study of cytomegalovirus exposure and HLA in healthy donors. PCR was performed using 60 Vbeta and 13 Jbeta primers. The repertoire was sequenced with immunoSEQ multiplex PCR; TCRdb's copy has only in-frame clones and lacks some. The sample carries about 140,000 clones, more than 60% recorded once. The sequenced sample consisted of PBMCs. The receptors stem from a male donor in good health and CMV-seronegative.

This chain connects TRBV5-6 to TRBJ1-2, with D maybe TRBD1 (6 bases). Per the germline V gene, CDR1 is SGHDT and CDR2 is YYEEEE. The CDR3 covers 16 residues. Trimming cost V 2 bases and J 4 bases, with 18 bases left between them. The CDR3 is CASSLSRGRWGYGYTF. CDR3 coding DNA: TGTGCCAGCAGCTTATCCAGGGGACGTTGGGGCTATGGCTACACCTTC.

The CDR3 loop is CSVEDPSGVPYGYTF. The CDR3 coding sequence is TGCAGCGTTGAAGATCCTTCCGGGGTCCCGTATGGCTACACCTTC. This chain joins TRBV29-1 and TRBJ1-2; D gene unclear. V lost 0 bases, J lost 5 bases, and 16 bases lay in between. This CDR3 has 15 amino acids. Germline lookup yields CDR1 SQVTM and CDR2 ANQGSEA.

The CDR3 protein is CASSEGGPNYGYTF. In DNA form, the CDR3 reads TGCGCCAGCAGCGAAGGGGGTCCTAACTATGGCTACACCTTC. The chain links TRBV5-1 to TRBJ1-2; maybe TRBD1 (6 bases). Trimming took 4 bases from V and 0 from J, leaving 10 bases between them. CDR1 and CDR2 (germline): SGHRS, YFSETQ. This CDR3 has 14 residues.

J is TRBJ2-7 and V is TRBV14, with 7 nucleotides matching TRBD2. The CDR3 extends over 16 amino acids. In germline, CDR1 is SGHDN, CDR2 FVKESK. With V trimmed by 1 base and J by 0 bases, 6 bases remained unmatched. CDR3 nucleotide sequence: TGTGCCAGCAGCCAAGGGGGAGGGGCTGGCTCCTACGAGCAGTACTTC. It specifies CASSQGGGAGSYEQYF.

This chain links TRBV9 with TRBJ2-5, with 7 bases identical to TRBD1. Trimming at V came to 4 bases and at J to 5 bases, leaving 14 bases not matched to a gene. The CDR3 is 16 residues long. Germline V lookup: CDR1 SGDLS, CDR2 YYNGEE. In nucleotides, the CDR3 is TGTGCCAGCAGCACCGAACTGACAGGGTTGTACGAGACCCAGTACTTC. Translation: CASSTELTGLYETQYF.

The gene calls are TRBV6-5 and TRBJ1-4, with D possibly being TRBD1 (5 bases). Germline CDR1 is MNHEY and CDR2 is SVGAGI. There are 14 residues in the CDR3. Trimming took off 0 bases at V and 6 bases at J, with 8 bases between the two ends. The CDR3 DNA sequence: TGTGCCAGCAGTTACTCAGGCAGGGATGAAAAACTGTTTTTT. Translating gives CASSYSGRDEKLFF.

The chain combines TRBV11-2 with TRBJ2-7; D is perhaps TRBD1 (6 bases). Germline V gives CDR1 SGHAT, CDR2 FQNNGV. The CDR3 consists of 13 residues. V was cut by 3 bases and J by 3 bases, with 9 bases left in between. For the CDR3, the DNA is TGTGCCAGCAGCTTTGACAGGATCTACGAGCAGTACTTC. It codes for CASSFDRIYEQYF.

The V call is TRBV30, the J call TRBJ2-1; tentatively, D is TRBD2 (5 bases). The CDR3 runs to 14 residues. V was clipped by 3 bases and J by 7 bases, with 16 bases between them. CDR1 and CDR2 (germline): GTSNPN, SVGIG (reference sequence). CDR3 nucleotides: TGTGCCTGGAGCCCCTCTCCCCGAGGGAATGAGCAGTTCTTC. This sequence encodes CAWSPSPRGNEQFF. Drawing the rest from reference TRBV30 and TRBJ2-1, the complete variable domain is SQTIHQWPATLVQPVGSPLSLECTVEGTSNPNLYWYRQAAGRGLQLLFYSVGIGQISSEVPQNLSASRPQDRQFILSSKKLLLSDSGFYLCAWSPSPRGNEQFFGPGTRLTVL.

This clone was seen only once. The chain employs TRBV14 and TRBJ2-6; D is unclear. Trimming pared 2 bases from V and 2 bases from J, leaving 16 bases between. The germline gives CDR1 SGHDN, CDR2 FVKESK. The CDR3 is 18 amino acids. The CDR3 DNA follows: TGTGCCAGCAGCCAACGAGGATCGCGAACCCCTGGGGCCAACGTCCTGACTTTC. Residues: CASSQRGSRTPGANVLTF.

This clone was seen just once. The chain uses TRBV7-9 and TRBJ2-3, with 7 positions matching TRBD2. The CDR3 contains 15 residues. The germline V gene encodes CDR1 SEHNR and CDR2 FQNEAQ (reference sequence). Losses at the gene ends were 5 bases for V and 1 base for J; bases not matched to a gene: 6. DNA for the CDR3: TGTGCCAGCAGCAAACAGCGGGGTGGCACAGATACGCAGTATTTT. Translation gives CASSKQRGGTDTQYF. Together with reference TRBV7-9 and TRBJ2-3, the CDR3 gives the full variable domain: DTGVSQNPRHKITKRGQNVTFRCDPISEHNRLYWYRQTLGQGPEFLTYFQNEAQLEKSRLLSDRFSAERPKGSFSTLEIQRTEQGDSAMYLCASSKQRGGTDTQYFGPGTRLTVL.

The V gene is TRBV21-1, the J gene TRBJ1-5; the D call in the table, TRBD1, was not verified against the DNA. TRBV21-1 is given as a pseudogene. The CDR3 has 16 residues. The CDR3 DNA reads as TGTGCCAGCAGCAAAGCAGACAGGGGACACCTTCAGCCCCAGCATTTT. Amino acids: CASSKADRGHLQPQHF.

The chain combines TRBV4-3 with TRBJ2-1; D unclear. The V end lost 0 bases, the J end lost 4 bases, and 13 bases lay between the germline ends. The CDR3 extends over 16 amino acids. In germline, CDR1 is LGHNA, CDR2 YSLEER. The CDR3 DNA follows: TGCGCCAGCAGCCAAGAAGAGACTGAACTTTACAATGAGCAGTTCTTC. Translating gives CASSQEETELYNEQFF.

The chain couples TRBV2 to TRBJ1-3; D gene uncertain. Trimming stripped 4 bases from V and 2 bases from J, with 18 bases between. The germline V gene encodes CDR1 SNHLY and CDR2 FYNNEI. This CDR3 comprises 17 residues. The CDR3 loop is CASSGTLAGAPGNTIYF. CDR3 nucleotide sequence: TGTGCCAGCAGTGGAACCTTGGCGGGAGCTCCTGGAAACACCATATATTTT.

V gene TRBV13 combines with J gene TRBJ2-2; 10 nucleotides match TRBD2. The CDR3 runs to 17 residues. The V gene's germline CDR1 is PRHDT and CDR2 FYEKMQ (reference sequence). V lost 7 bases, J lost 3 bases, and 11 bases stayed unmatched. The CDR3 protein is CASTVGRTSGYTGELFF. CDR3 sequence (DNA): TGTGCCAGCACCGTTGGAAGGACTAGCGGATACACCGGGGAGCTGTTTTTT.

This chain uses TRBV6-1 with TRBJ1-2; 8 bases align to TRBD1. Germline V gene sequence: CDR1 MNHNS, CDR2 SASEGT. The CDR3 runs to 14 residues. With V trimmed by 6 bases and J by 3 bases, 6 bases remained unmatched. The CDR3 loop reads CASRGTGRDYGYTF. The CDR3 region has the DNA TGTGCCAGCAGGGGGACAGGACGGGACTATGGCTACACCTTC.

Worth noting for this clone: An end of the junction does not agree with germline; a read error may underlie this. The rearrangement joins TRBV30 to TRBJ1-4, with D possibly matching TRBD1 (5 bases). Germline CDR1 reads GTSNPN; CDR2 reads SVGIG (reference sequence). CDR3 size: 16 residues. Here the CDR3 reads CARSNSRLRGDEKLFF. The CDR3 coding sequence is TGTGCCCGGAGTAATAGTAGGCTAAGGGGTGATGAAAAACTGTTTTTT.

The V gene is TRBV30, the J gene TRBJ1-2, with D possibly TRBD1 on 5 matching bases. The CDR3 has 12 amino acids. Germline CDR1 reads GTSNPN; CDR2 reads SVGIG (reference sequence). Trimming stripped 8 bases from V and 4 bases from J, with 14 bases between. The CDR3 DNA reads TGTGCCCGGTTAGACAGACCCTATGGCTACACCTTC. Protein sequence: CARLDRPYGYTF.